The source of this TCR beta chain is a study of blood T cell repertoires in COVID-19. Sequencing used immunoSEQ multiplex PCR; TCRdb keeps in-frame clones, though not all of them. Counted here are around 140,000 clones, 81% occurring once; the ten biggest clones make up about 7.5%. Germline loops: CDR1 LNHNV, CDR2 YYDKDF (reference sequence). CDR3 length equals 18 residues. J was trimmed by 1 base and V by 4 bases; bases with no gene match: 11. This clone has only one observation. The sequenced sample consisted of peripheral blood. The V gene is TRBV15, the J gene TRBJ1-3; 9 bases are a match to TRBD1. The sequence was collected from a human donor in a cohort sampled during active COVID-19. The DNA for the CDR3 is TGTGCCACCAGCACCACCCTGGGACAGGGCAGATCTGGAAACACCATATATTTT. Translating gives CATSTTLGQGRSGNTIYF.